The clone carrying this T cell receptor beta chain was seen more than once but under ten times. This sample is part of a study of patients and donors after allogeneic stem cell transplantation. In TCRdb, the RT-PCR reads were re-called with MiXCR into one record per CDR3 protein. The sample yields 190,000 or so distinct CDR3 sequences, around two fifths seen once. The germline gives CDR1 KGHDR, CDR2 SFDVKD. The CDR3 length is 15 residues. Trimming removed 5 bases at V and 1 base at J, with 13 bases between. The sequence derives from a human donor who was either an allogeneic HSCT recipient or a stem cell or donor lymphocyte infusion donor (not recorded which). It is not recorded whose cells these are; they may come from a transplant donor. The sequencing input was blood, either unsorted or a sorted T cell fraction (not recorded which). The J gene is TRBJ1-1, the V gene TRBV24-1; D remains unclear. CDR3 nucleotides: TGTGCCACCAGTGCACAGTCAAGACCGAACACTGAAGCTTTCTTT. Translated, it gives CATSAQSRPNTEAFF.